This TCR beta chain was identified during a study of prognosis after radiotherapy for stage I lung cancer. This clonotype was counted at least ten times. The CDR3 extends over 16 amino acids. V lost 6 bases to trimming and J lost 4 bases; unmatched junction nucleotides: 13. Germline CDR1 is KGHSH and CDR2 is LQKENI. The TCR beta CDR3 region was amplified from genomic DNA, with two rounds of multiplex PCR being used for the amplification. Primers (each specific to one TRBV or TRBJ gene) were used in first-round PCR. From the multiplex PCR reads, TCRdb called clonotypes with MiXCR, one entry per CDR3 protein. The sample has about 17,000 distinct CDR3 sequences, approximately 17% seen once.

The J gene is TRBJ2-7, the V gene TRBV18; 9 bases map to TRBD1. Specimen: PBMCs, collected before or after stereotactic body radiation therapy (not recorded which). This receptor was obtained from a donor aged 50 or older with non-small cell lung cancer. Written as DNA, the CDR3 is TGTGCCAGCTCCGGCGGGTTAGGGACAGGGCTATACGAGCAGTACTTC. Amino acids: CASSGGLGTGLYEQYF.